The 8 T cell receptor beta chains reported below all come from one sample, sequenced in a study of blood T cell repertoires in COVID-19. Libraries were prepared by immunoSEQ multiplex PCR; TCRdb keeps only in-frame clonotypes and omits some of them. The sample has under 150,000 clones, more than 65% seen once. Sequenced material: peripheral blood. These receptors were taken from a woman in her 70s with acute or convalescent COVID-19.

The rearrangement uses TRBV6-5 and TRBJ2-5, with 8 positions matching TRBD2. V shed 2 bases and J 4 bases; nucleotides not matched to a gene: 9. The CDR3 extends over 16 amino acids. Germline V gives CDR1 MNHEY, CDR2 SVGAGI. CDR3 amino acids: CASSYLGGARGETQYF. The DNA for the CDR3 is TGTGCCAGCAGTTACCTCGGGGGGGCCCGAGGAGAGACCCAGTACTTC.

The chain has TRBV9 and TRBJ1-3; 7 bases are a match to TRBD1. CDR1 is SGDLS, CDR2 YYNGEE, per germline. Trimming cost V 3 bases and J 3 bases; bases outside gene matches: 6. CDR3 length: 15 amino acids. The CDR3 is CASSASGTVGNTIYF. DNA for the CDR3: TGTGCCAGCAGCGCCTCCGGGACAGTTGGAAACACCATATATTTT.

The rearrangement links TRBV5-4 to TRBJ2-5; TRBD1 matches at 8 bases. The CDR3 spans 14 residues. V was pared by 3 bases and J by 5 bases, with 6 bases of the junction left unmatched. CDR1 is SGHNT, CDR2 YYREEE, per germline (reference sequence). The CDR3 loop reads CASSSQGARETQYF. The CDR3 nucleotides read TGTGCCAGCAGCTCCCAGGGGGCGCGGGAGACCCAGTACTTC.

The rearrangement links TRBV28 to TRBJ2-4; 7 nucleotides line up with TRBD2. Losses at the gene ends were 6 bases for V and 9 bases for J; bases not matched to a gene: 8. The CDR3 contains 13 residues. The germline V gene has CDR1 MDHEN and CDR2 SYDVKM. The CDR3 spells CASSPTSAAIQYF. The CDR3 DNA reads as TGTGCCAGCAGCCCTACTAGCGCTGCCATTCAGTACTTC.

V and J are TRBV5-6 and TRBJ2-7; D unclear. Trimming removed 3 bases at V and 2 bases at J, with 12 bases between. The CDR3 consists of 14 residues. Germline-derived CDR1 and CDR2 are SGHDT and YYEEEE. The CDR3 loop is CASSYGSDTYEQYF. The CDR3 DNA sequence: TGTGCCAGCAGCTACGGGTCGGATACCTACGAGCAGTACTTC.

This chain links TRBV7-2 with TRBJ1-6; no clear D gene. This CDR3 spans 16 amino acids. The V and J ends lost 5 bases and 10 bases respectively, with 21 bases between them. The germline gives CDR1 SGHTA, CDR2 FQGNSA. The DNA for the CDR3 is TGTGCCAGCAGCCCTGGGAGTAACCTAATTACATCACCCCTCCACTTT. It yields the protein CASSPGSNLITSPLHF.

CDR3 nucleotides: TGTGCCAGCATCAGACAGGTCTACAATGAGCAGTTCTTC. Translated: CASIRQVYNEQFF. The chain employs TRBV2 and TRBJ2-1; possibly TRBD1 for D (6 bases). V was trimmed by 7 bases and J by 3 bases, leaving 10 bases between them. This CDR3 has 13 residues. Germline V gives CDR1 SNHLY, CDR2 FYNNEI.

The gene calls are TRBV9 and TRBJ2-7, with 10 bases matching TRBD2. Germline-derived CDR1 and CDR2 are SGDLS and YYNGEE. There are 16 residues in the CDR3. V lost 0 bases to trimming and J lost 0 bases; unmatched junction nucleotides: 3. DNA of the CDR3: TGTGCCAGCAGCGTAGGGCTAGCGGGGGACTCCTACGAGCAGTACTTC. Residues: CASSVGLAGDSYEQYF.